These 6 T cell receptor beta chains were all obtained from the same sample, sequenced in a study of cytomegalovirus exposure and HLA in healthy donors. The PCR employed 60 Vbeta primers together with 13 Jbeta primers. TCRdb's table, derived via immunoSEQ multiplex PCR, lists solely in-frame clones and lacks some. The table shows 150,000 to 200,000 clones, with 79% occurring only once. The sample comprised PBMCs. The receptors were gathered from a woman between 45 and 65 years old in good health and CMV-seronegative.

The V and J genes are TRBV30 and TRBJ2-1; 8 positions match TRBD2. The CDR3 consists of 15 residues. CDR1 is GTSNPN and CDR2 is SVGIG in the germline V gene (reference sequence). The V gene end was trimmed by 1 base and the J gene end by 6 bases; junction bases not matched to a gene: 8. CDR3: CAWSGGSGGGNEQFF. For the CDR3, the DNA is TGTGCCTGGAGTGGGGGCTCGGGGGGGGGCAATGAGCAGTTCTTC.

This clone was detected a few times. The rearrangement uses TRBV19 and TRBJ1-2; no clear D gene. The CDR3 consists of 12 residues. With 8 bases removed from V and 7 bases from J, the gap between germline ends came to 14 bases. Germline CDR1 and CDR2: LNHDA and SQIVND (reference sequence). The chain's CDR3 is CASGEHAGGYTF. CDR3 sequence (DNA): TGTGCCAGTGGCGAGCACGCAGGTGGCTACACCTTC.

This chain joins TRBV28 and TRBJ2-2, with D possibly TRBD1 on 6 matching bases. The CDR3 runs 15 residues. Germline V gene sequence: CDR1 MDHEN, CDR2 SYDVKM. V dropped 2 bases and J dropped 6 bases, with 13 bases sitting between them. This chain's CDR3 is CASSLGGAFPGELFF. DNA for the CDR3: TGTGCCAGCAGTTTAGGGGGCGCGTTCCCCGGGGAGCTGTTTTTT.

This clone turned up a few times. The genes are TRBV15 and TRBJ2-5; D possibly corresponds to TRBD2 (5 bases). Near its end, the DNA agrees better with TRBJ2-7, so the J call may be wrong. Per germline, CDR1 LNHNV and CDR2 YYDKDF (reference sequence). This CDR3 spans 15 amino acids. The CDR3 DNA follows: TGTGCCACCAGCAGAGATCGTGAGGGTATCCACGAGCAGTACTTC. Translated, it gives CATSRDREGIHEQYF.

V usage is TRBV6-1 and J usage is TRBJ2-7, with TRBD2 identical over 7 bases. Germline V gene lookup returns CDR1 MNHNS and CDR2 SASEGT. The CDR3 is made up of 16 amino acids. V lost 3 bases and J lost 4; bases outside the gene matches: 12. The CDR3 loop reads CASSDPRSSGGYEQYF. CDR3 bases: TGTGCCAGCAGTGACCCCCGTTCTAGCGGAGGTTACGAGCAGTACTTC.

The chain employs TRBV6-1 and TRBJ2-7; 9 nucleotides align to TRBD1. The V and J ends lost 6 bases and 2 bases, in that order; junction bases with no gene match: 5. CDR3 size: 14 residues. Germline values: CDR1 MNHNS, CDR2 SASEGT. Here the CDR3 DNA reads TGTGCCAGCAGCTCCGGGACAGGGCCCTACGAGCAGTACTTC. This translates into CASSSGTGPYEQYF.